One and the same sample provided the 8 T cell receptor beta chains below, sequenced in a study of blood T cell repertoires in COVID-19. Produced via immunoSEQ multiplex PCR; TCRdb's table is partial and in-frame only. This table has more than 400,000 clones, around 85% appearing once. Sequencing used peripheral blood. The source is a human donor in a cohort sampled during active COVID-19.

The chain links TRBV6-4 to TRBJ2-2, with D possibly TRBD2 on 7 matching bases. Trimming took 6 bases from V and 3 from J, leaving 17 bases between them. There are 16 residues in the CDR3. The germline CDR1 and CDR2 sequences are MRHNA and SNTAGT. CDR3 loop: CASRLGGAQDTGELFF. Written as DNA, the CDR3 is TGTGCCAGCAGACTTGGGGGGGCGCAGGACACCGGGGAGCTGTTTTTT.

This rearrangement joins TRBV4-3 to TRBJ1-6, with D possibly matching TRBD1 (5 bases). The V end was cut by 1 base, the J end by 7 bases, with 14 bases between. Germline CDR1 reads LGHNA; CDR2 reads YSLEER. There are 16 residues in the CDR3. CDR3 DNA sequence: TGCGCCAGCAGCCAAGCTATCGGGACTACAAATTCACCCCTCCACTTT. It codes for CASSQAIGTTNSPLHF.

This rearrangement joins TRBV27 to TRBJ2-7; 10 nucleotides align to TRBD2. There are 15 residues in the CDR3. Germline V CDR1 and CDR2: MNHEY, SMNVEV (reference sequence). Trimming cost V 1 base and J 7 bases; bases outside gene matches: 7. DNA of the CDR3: TGTGCCAGCAGTTTATTAGCGGGAGGTCTTTGGGAGCAGTACTTC. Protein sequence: CASSLLAGGLWEQYF.

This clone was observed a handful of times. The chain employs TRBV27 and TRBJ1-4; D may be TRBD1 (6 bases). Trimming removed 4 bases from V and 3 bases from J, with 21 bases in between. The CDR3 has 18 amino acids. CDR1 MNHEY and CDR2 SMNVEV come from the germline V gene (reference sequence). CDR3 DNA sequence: TGTGCCAGCAGTTACCGCCCTGGGGGCGCGGTGTCTAATGAAAAACTGTTTTTT. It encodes CASSYRPGGAVSNEKLFF.

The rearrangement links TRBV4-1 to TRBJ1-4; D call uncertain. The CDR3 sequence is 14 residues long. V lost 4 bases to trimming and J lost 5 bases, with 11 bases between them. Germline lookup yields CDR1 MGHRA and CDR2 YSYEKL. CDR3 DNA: TGCGCCAGCAGCCGGAGGGAACCAAATGAAAAACTGTTTTTT. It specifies CASSRREPNEKLFF.

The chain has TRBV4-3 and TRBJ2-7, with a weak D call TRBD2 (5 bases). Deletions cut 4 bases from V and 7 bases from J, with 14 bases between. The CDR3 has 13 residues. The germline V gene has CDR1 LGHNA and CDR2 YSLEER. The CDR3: CASSREAGREQYF. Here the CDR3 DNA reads TGCGCCAGCAGCCGAGAGGCGGGTAGGGAGCAGTACTTC.

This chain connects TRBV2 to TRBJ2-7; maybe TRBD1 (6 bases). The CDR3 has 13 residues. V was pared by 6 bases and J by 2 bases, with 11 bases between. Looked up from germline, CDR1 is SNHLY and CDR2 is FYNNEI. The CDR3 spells CASSRDKTYEQYF. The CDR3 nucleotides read TGTGCCAGCAGCCGGGACAAAACCTACGAGCAGTACTTC.

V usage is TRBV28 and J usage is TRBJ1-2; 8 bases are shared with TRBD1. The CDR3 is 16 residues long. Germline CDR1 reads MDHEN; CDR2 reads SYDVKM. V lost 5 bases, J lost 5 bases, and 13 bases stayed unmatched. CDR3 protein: CASSAYSGGHRYGYTF. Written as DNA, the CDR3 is TGTGCCAGCAGTGCCTATTCAGGGGGCCACAGGTATGGCTACACCTTC.